What follows describes a single T cell receptor beta chain. The target antigen is unknown. PCR amplification relied on 60 Vbeta primers (plus 13 Jbeta primers). Sequencing used immunoSEQ multiplex PCR; TCRdb keeps in-frame clones, though not all of them. The table includes about 200,000 clones, 79% detected once. The V and J ends lost 7 bases and 5 bases, in that order; junction bases with no gene match: 3. Germline CDR1 is SQVTM and CDR2 is ANQGSEA. The length of the CDR3 is 11 residues. This record comes from a study of cytomegalovirus exposure and HLA in healthy donors. Whole-study context: The early release's HLA-typed donors yielded tens of millions of unique TCRs. Study-wide points: About 87% or about 30% of the time was how often most TCR beta V segments were productive, according to an earlier analysis.

The chain uses TRBV29-1 and TRBJ2-3; 7 positions agree with TRBD2. The sample was PBMCs. The TCR originated in a woman younger than 45 in good health and CMV-seropositive. The CDR3 sequence is CSATGGDTQYF. Written as DNA, the CDR3 is TGCAGCGCCACGGGGGGAGATACGCAGTATTTT.